The rows below give T cell receptor beta chains drawn from one sample of a study of blood T cell repertoires in COVID-19. TCRdb keeps only in-frame clones here, not all; method: immunoSEQ multiplex PCR. This sample has over 150,000 clones, with just over 90% found just once. The sequencing input was peripheral blood. The receptors shown here come from a man in his late teens or twenties with acute or convalescent COVID-19. Each CDR3 is given with its conserved first and last residue. Clone size is stated in some rows and not others, as once, few, many or a class when expanded.

>.|TRBV7-9
CASSFTAGANVLTF
>once|TRBV4-1
CASSPSFRSSSYNEQFF
>.|TRBV27
CASSLSGEIQPQHF
>.|TRBV5-1
CASSSGLAGVYQETQYF
>.|TRBV2
CASSGAGSVVQPQHF
>.|TRBV11-2
CASSLGGFQDEQFF
>.|TRBV4-1
CASSQDSRPHTEAFF
>once|TRBV6-1
CASREGASGYTF
>.|TRBV11-2
CANLARGYNEQFF
>few|TRBV29-1
CSVEGRNYGYTF
>.|TRBV5-4
CASSPTGSYNEQFF
>.|TRBV6-5
CASQGGTGYTF
>.|TRBV3-1/TRBV3-2
CASSRIESSYNEQFF
>.|TRBV4-2
CASSQDTGGRQPQHF
>.|TRBV7-2
CASSRALAVQETQYF
>.|TRBV2
CASSEQAGVKSKNIQYF
>.|TRBV2
CAVVGDIGYGYTF
>.|TRBV5-1
CASGASGGAAETQYF
>.|TRBV18
CASSPDSLSSTDTQYF
>.|TRBV6-5
CASSKESTGGRAFF
>.|TRBV6-1
CASSALRTGGAASNQPQHF
>once|TRBV6-4
CASSWDTNTEAFF
>.|TRBV15
CATSCRQGYDYGYTF
>.|TRBV5-1
CASIGRGSTDTQYF
>once|TRBV20-1
CSASRQGAKSNQPQHF
>.|TRBV2
CASTPAGGSSYNSPLHF
>.|TRBV12-5
CASGLVTGGIKPQHF